Listed here are 18 T cell receptor beta chains from one sample, sequenced in a study of STAT5B mutations in CD4+ large granular lymphocyte leukemia. Sequencing used immunoSEQ multiplex PCR; TCRdb keeps in-frame clones, though not all of them. Altogether 22,000 or so clones are present, roughly 87% being singletons, with the ten largest covering approximately 8.9%. The sequencing sample was made of CD4+ T cells from blood buffy coats. These receptors all stem from a human donor in good health.

The gene calls are TRBV4-3 and TRBJ2-2; D uncertain. Germline CDR1 is LGHNA and CDR2 is YSLEER. With 0 bases removed from V and 6 bases from J, the gap between germline ends came to 8 bases. This CDR3 has 14 amino acids. The CDR3 is CASSQDWRSGELFF. The CDR3 region has the DNA TGCGCCAGCAGCCAAGATTGGCGTTCCGGGGAGCTGTTTTTT.

This chain uses TRBV12-5 with TRBJ1-1; no reliable D call. Deletions cut 7 bases from V and 2 bases from J, with 11 bases between. CDR1 LGHNT and CDR2 FRNRAP come from the germline V gene. The CDR3 spans 13 residues. The CDR3: CASALGLNTEAFF. As DNA, the CDR3 is TGTGCTAGTGCCCTCGGTTTAAACACTGAAGCTTTCTTT.

This chain uses TRBV5-5 with TRBJ1-4; D remains unclear. The CDR3 is made up of 13 amino acids. Trimming stripped 4 bases from V and 10 bases from J, with 14 bases between. Germline CDR1 SGHKS, CDR2 YYEKEE (reference sequence). CDR3 in DNA: TGTGCCAGCAGCCTCGCCATAATGACAAAACTGTTTTTT. Translation: CASSLAIMTKLFF.

The chain recombines TRBV6-6 with TRBJ1-6, with D hard to call. V dropped 2 bases and J dropped 10 bases, with 9 bases sitting between them. The CDR3 is 13 residues long. From germline, CDR1 is MNHNY and CDR2 SVGAGI (reference sequence). CDR3 region: CASSYRERSPLHF. CDR3 DNA: TGTGCCAGCAGTTACAGGGAAAGGTCACCCCTCCACTTT.

This clone turned up a few times. The rearrangement uses TRBV10-3 and TRBJ1-1; 7 bases are a match to TRBD1. Per the germline V gene, CDR1 is ENHRY and CDR2 is SYGVKD. The CDR3 length is 14 residues. V lost 2 bases to trimming and J lost 7 bases; unmatched junction nucleotides: 7. The CDR3 DNA reads as TGTGCCATCAGTGAGAACAGGGGCGAGGGTGAAGCTTTCTTT. Translation: CAISENRGEGEAFF.

V and J are TRBV7-2 and TRBJ2-5, with D perhaps assigned TRBD1 or TRBD2 (6 bases each). Germline V gene data show CDR1 as SGHTA and CDR2 as FQGNSA. Trimming removed 0 bases at V and 5 bases at J, with 16 bases between. The CDR3 is 16 amino acids. The CDR3 DNA sequence: TGTGCCAGCAGCTTAGCGACAGGCAGAGGGGGGGAGACCCAGTACTTC. Residues: CASSLATGRGGETQYF.

The chain uses TRBV6-1 and TRBJ2-7, with 8 bases that match TRBD1. The CDR3 runs to 14 residues. The V gene end was trimmed by 6 bases and the J gene end by 1 base; junction bases not matched to a gene: 5. Germline V gene lookup returns CDR1 MNHNS and CDR2 SASEGT. CDR3 nucleotide sequence: TGTGCCAGCAGGAGCGGACAGGGTTCCTACGAGCAGTACTTC. This gives the protein CASRSGQGSYEQYF.

In this sample, this clone turned up once. The gene calls are TRBV7-6 and TRBJ2-7, with a tentative D call TRBD1 (6 bases). The V gene's germline CDR1 is SGHVS and CDR2 FNYEAQ. V was clipped by 5 bases and J by 6 bases, with 11 bases between them. The CDR3 is made up of 12 amino acids. CDR3: CASSTDSPEQYF. The CDR3 region has the DNA TGTGCCAGCAGCACGGACAGCCCCGAGCAGTACTTC.

The chain carries TRBV11-2 and TRBJ2-3; a weak D match, TRBD1 (5 bases). Germline values: CDR1 SGHAT, CDR2 FQNNGV. With 2 bases removed from V and 7 bases from J, the gap between germline ends came to 7 bases. This CDR3 is 12 amino acids long. In nucleotides, the CDR3 is TGTGCCAGCAGCTTACAGGGAAATACGCAGTATTTT. Amino acid sequence: CASSLQGNTQYF.

V is TRBV30 and J is TRBJ2-3, with 9 bases identical to TRBD2. This CDR3 has 15 amino acids. Germline CDR1 and CDR2: GTSNPN and SVGIG (reference sequence). Trimming cost V 0 bases and J 3 bases; bases outside gene matches: 4. The CDR3 here is CAWSVLSGRTDTQYF. DNA for the CDR3: TGTGCCTGGAGTGTACTGAGCGGGAGGACAGATACGCAGTATTTT.

The chain carries TRBV28 and TRBJ1-6; D unresolved. Germline CDR1 and CDR2: MDHEN and SYDVKM. This CDR3 is built from 14 residues. Trimming cost V 3 bases and J 1 base, with 4 bases left between them. CDR3: CASSLRSYNSPLHF. The CDR3 DNA reads as TGTGCCAGCAGTTTGAGATCCTATAATTCACCCCTCCACTTT.

The chain joins TRBV28 to TRBJ2-2; D may be TRBD1 (6 bases). Deletions cut 3 bases from V and 1 base from J, with 9 bases between. CDR3 length: 15 residues. Looked up from germline, CDR1 is MDHEN and CDR2 is SYDVKM. DNA for the CDR3: TGTGCCAGCAGTTTGGGACATATGAACACCGGGGAGCTGTTTTTT. It specifies CASSLGHMNTGELFF.

V and J are TRBV4-1 and TRBJ1-5; 9 bases map to TRBD1. V lost 2 bases to trimming and J lost 7 bases; unmatched junction nucleotides: 9. CDR1 and CDR2 from the germline V gene are MGHRA and YSYEKL. The CDR3 extends over 16 amino acids. CDR3 in amino acids: CASSQSGTGFAQPQHF. In DNA form, the CDR3 reads TGCGCCAGCAGCCAAAGTGGGACAGGGTTCGCCCAGCCCCAGCATTTT.

This clone turned up a few times. The same CDR3 is also encoded by other DNA sequences in this sample. The chain couples TRBV7-6 to TRBJ1-1, with 7 bases lining up with TRBD1. The CDR3 contains 14 residues. The trim removed 5 bases at V and 1 base at J, leaving 4 bases unmatched. Looked up from germline, CDR1 is SGHVS and CDR2 is FNYEAQ. The CDR3 protein is CASSAYRGNTEAFF. Written as DNA, the CDR3 is TGTGCCAGCAGCGCATACAGGGGGAACACTGAAGCTTTCTTT.

This clone was detected only once. The rearrangement uses TRBV11-3 and TRBJ2-7, with D possibly being TRBD2 (6 bases). CDR3 length: 14 residues. CDR1 and CDR2 from the germline V gene are SGHNT and YENEEA. V was pared by 4 bases and J by 2 bases, with 12 bases between. CDR3 DNA sequence: TGTGCCAGCAGCTCCGGCGGCGGGACCTACGAGCAGTACTTC. Protein product: CASSSGGGTYEQYF.

This sequence joins TRBV29-1 and TRBJ2-2; D may be TRBD1 or TRBD2 (6 bases each). The CDR3 spans 14 residues. Trimming took 1 base from V and 7 from J, leaving 13 bases between them. Germline values: CDR1 SQVTM, CDR2 ANQGSEA. In DNA form, the CDR3 reads TGCAGCGTTGAAGGGAGGGGGACAAGCGGGGAGCTGTTTTTT. Encoded protein: CSVEGRGTSGELFF.

This clone was recorded only once. This chain connects TRBV19 to TRBJ2-5, with D possibly called TRBD1 or TRBD2 (6 bases each). Germline V gene data show CDR1 as LNHDA and CDR2 as SQIVND (reference sequence). This CDR3 comprises 15 residues. Trimming removed 4 bases from V and 5 bases from J, with 17 bases in between. CDR3 amino acids: CASSRPGAEGETQYF. The CDR3 nucleotides are TGTGCCAGTAGTAGACCGGGGGCCGAGGGGGAGACCCAGTACTTC.

The chain carries TRBV28 and TRBJ2-3; TRBD2 agrees at 9 bases. Germline V CDR1 and CDR2: MDHEN, SYDVKM. The CDR3 is made up of 15 amino acids. V lost 3 bases and J lost 2; bases outside the gene matches: 3. The CDR3: CASSFTSGLTDTQYF. Here the CDR3 DNA reads TGTGCCAGCAGTTTTACTAGCGGGCTCACAGATACGCAGTATTTT.